The subject of this entry is one TCR beta chain. Trimming pared 4 bases from V and 5 bases from J, leaving 15 bases between. This CDR3 has 14 residues. Germline CDR1 KGHSH, CDR2 LQKENI. The data stem from a study of control samples from healthy donors and cancer patients. The method was immunoSEQ multiplex PCR; TCRdb's version includes in-frame clones alone and lacks a portion of them. The repertoire holds around 130,000 clones, roughly 90% seen once, with 3% to 3.5% in the top ten. The sequencing sample was made of blood. The chain has TRBV18 and TRBJ2-7, with D possibly TRBD1 on 6 matching bases. This receptor was obtained from a man aged 45-65 years in good health. For the CDR3, the DNA is TGTGCCAGCTCACTACGGACAGCCCGAGACGAGCAGTACTTC. This codes for CASSLRTARDEQYF.